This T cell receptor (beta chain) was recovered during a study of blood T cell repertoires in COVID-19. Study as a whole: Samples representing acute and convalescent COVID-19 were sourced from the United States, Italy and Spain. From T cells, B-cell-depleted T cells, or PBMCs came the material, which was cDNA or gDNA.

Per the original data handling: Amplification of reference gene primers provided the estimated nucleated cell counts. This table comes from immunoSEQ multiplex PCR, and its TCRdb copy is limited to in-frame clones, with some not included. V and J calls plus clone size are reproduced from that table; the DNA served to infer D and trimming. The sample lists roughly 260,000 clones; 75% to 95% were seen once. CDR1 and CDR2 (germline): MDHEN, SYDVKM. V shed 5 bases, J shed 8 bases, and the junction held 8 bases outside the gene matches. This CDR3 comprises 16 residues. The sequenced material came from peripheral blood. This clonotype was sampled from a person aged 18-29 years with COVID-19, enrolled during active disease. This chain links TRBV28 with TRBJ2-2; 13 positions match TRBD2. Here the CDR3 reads CASSLRTSGSFGELFF. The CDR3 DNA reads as TGTGCCAGCAGTCTTAGGACTAGCGGGAGTTTTGGGGAGCTGTTTTTT.